This T cell receptor (beta chain) appears in the sequencing data of a study of T-cell reconstitution after alpha-beta-depleted transplantation in children. Study observations and caveats: Newly produced T cells mostly accounted for T-cell counts and diversity one year post-transplant.

Details on this clonotype: What it recognizes is unknown. This may come from a read error, since a much larger clone is one base off.

A TCRbeta library incorporating unique molecular identifiers was prepared. TCRdb itself ran the PCR reads through MiXCR, one entry per CDR3 protein. The sample shows over 400,000 distinct CDR3 sequences, about 40% of them seen only once. The receptor's source is a girl aged 2-10 years with aplastic anemia, due to receive a stem cell transplant. The sequences come from PBMCs, collected before TCRalphabeta/CD19-depleted stem cell transplant.

The CDR3 DNA follows: TGTGCCAGCAGCGCGATAACCAACACCGGGGAGCTGTTTTTT. It translates to CASSAITNTGELFF. The genes are TRBV9 and TRBJ2-2; D ambiguous. The V and J ends lost 3 bases and 2 bases respectively, with 8 bases between them. This CDR3 comprises 14 residues. The germline V gene has CDR1 SGDLS and CDR2 YYNGEE.